This is a list of T cell receptor beta chains from one sample in a study of cytomegalovirus exposure and HLA in healthy donors. The data were produced by immunoSEQ multiplex PCR, yet TCRdb's version contains in-frame clones alone and is incomplete. There are some 77,000 clones in the sample; around 96% occur only once, and 1.4% lies in the top ten. The sequenced sample was PBMCs. The source of these receptors is a man younger than 30 in good health and CMV-seropositive. Both conserved end residues are part of each CDR3. The D gene is left open where the match is weak. Size tells how often a clone was seen (once, few, many) or the class of an expanded clone, and some rows leave it out.

TRBD1	TRBJ2-2	TRBV5-1	-	CASSDRGTGELFF	TGCGCCAGCAGCGACAGGGGAACCGGGGAGCTGTTTTTT
-	TRBJ1-1	TRBV21-1	-	CASSKEEGRATEAFF	TGTGCCAGCAGCAAAGAAGAAGGCAGGGCCACTGAAGCTTTCTTT
TRBD1	TRBJ1-1	TRBV28	-	CASIQDRAHTEAFF	TGTGCCAGCATCCAGGACAGGGCCCACACTGAAGCTTTCTTT
-	TRBJ2-7	TRBV28	-	CASSHQGRYEQYF	TGTGCCAGCAGTCACCAGGGAAGATACGAGCAGTACTTC
-	TRBJ2-7	TRBV4-1	-	CASSQLSTGLGEYEQYF	TGCGCCAGCAGCCAACTTTCCACAGGGTTGGGCGAATACGAGCAGTACTTC
-	TRBJ1-1	TRBV11-2	-	CASGAGPSNTEAFF	TGTGCCAGCGGGGCAGGGCCGTCGAACACTGAAGCTTTCTTT
TRBD2	TRBJ2-3	TRBV28	-	CASSTSLGLADTDTQYF	TGTGCCAGCTCAACCTCCTTGGGACTAGCAGACACAGATACGCAGTATTTT
TRBD2	TRBJ2-1	TRBV19	-	CASSASSGGYNEQFF	TGTGCCAGTAGCGCTAGTAGCGGGGGTTACAATGAGCAGTTCTTC
TRBD2	TRBJ2-3	TRBV9	-	CASSVGVAGSMDTQYF	TGTGCCAGCAGCGTAGGTGTAGCGGGGAGCATGGATACGCAGTATTTT
TRBD1	TRBJ1-1	TRBV19	-	CASRDRVGTEAFF	TGTGCCAGTCGAGACAGGGTAGGGACTGAAGCTTTCTTT
TRBD1	TRBJ1-1	TRBV9	once	CASSVTGQENTEAFF	TGTGCCAGCAGCGTTACGGGACAGGAGAACACTGAAGCTTTCTTT
-	TRBJ2-5	TRBV5-6	-	CASSLERGETQYF	TGTGCCAGCAGCTTGGAAAGAGGGGAGACCCAGTACTTC
TRBD2	TRBJ2-1	TRBV5-4	-	CASSSSSGTQNEQFF	TGTGCCAGCAGCTCCTCCAGCGGGACTCAAAATGAGCAGTTCTTC
TRBD2	TRBJ2-3	TRBV6-6	-	CASSGLAGYGTDTQYF	TGTGCCAGCAGCGGACTAGCGGGATACGGCACAGATACGCAGTATTTT
TRBD1	TRBJ2-7	TRBV9	-	CASSPGTVYEQYF	TGTGCCAGCAGCCCCGGGACAGTCTACGAGCAGTACTTC
-	TRBJ1-1	TRBV7-9	-	CASSLSLNTEAFF	TGTGCCAGCAGCTTATCTCTGAACACTGAAGCTTTCTTT
-	TRBJ2-5	TRBV7-7	-	CASSPGPGGTQYF	TGTGCCAGCAGCCCCGGGCCCGGAGGGACCCAGTACTTC
TRBD1	TRBJ1-2	TRBV2	-	CASSERTGGAYYGYTF	TGTGCCAGCAGTGAAAGGACAGGGGGCGCATACTATGGCTACACCTTC
-	TRBJ1-2	TRBV5-4	-	CASSLKRERANYGYTF	TGTGCCAGCAGCTTGAAAAGGGAGAGAGCTAACTATGGCTACACCTTC
-	TRBJ2-7	TRBV27	-	CASSPSLSSYEQYF	TGTGCCAGCAGTCCAAGCCTGAGCTCCTACGAGCAGTACTTC
TRBD1	TRBJ2-2	TRBV28	-	CASSPGTGKNTGELFF	TGTGCCAGCAGCCCCGGGACAGGAAAGAACACCGGGGAGCTGTTTTTT
TRBD1	TRBJ1-2	TRBV11-2	-	CASSLVRGSTANYGYTF	TGTGCCAGCAGCTTAGTCAGGGGGAGCACAGCTAACTATGGCTACACCTTC
TRBD1	TRBJ2-5	TRBV2	once	CASSWNRGAETQYF	TGTGCCAGCAGTTGGAACAGGGGGGCAGAGACCCAGTACTTC
TRBD1	TRBJ2-7	TRBV28	-	CASRTTGLTYEQYF	TGTGCCAGCAGAACGACAGGGCTCACCTACGAGCAGTACTTC
-	TRBJ1-3	TRBV7-8	-	CASSLAAGAGNTIYF	TGTGCCAGCAGCTTAGCGGCGGGGGCTGGAAACACCATATATTTT
-	TRBJ1-2	TRBV29-1	-	CSVDAGRGYRYGYTF	TGCAGCGTTGATGCAGGCAGGGGCTATAGGTATGGCTACACCTTC
TRBD2	TRBJ2-5	TRBV6-6	-	CASRSPGGGQETQYF	TGTGCCAGCAGGTCTCCCGGGGGGGGCCAAGAGACCCAGTACTTC
-	TRBJ2-5	TRBV6-5	-	CASSYEGDFTRETQYF	TGTGCCAGCAGCTACGAAGGGGATTTCACCCGGGAGACCCAGTACTTC
-	TRBJ1-2	TRBV5-4	-	CAWRPGTYGYTF	TGTGCCTGGCGCCCAGGCACCTATGGCTACACCTTC
-	TRBJ2-2	TRBV12-5	once	CASGFNFGELFF	TGTGCTAGTGGTTTTAACTTCGGGGAGCTGTTTTTT
TRBD2	TRBJ2-7	TRBV27	medium-sized	CASSFTSGSSEQYF	TGTGCCAGCAGTTTCACTAGCGGATCCTCGGAGCAGTACTTC
TRBD2	TRBJ2-7	TRBV5-6	-	CASSLTSVYEQYF	TGTGCCAGCAGCTTGACTAGCGTCTACGAGCAGTACTTC
-	TRBJ1-1	TRBV11-2	-	CASSPTGGAYTEAFF	TGTGCCAGCAGCCCCACCGGCGGGGCGTACACTGAAGCTTTCTTT
-	TRBJ1-3	TRBV6-5	-	CASSSGGSGNTIYF	TGTGCCAGCAGTTCCGGGGGATCCGGAAACACCATATATTTT
-	TRBJ2-5	TRBV29-1	once	CSAGDETQYF	TGCAGCGCGGGGGACGAGACCCAGTACTTC
-	TRBJ2-7	TRBV4-1	-	CASSQEVGFTYEQYF	TGCGCCAGCAGCCAAGAGGTCGGTTTCACCTACGAGCAGTACTTC
TRBD2	TRBJ2-3	TRBV18	-	CASSPGLGTDTQYF	TGTGCCAGCTCACCAGGACTAGGCACAGATACGCAGTATTTT
TRBD2	TRBJ2-3	TRBV6-4	-	CASTAWRELADTQYF	TGTGCCAGCACGGCTTGGCGGGAGTTAGCAGATACGCAGTATTTT
TRBD1	TRBJ1-2	TRBV19	-	CASSIQGDRGYTF	TGTGCCAGTAGTATACAGGGGGACCGTGGCTACACCTTC
TRBD1	TRBJ1-4	TRBV27	-	CASSNDPGTGTEKLFF	TGTGCCAGCAGCAATGACCCCGGGACAGGAACCGAAAAACTGTTTTTT
-	TRBJ2-2	TRBV7-2	once	CASSTQGRIGELFF	TGTGCCAGCAGCACACAGGGTCGGATCGGGGAGCTGTTTTTT
-	TRBJ1-5	TRBV7-9	-	CASQTGIRDQPQHF	TGTGCCAGCCAGACAGGTATTAGGGATCAGCCCCAGCATTTT
TRBD2	TRBJ2-1	TRBV6-1	once	CASSGLADYNEQFF	TGTGCCAGCAGTGGACTAGCGGACTACAATGAGCAGTTCTTC
-	TRBJ1-1	TRBV11-2	-	CASSLNGGGNTEAFF	TGTGCCAGCAGCCTGAATGGGGGGGGGAACACTGAAGCTTTCTTT